The rows below give T cell receptor beta chains drawn from one sample of a study of T-cell memory formation after mild COVID-19. A single record per CDR3 protein comes from TCRdb applying MiXCR to the 5' RACE reads. In the table there are about 180,000 distinct CDR3 sequences, 18% of which are singletons. Sequencing was done on a sample of PBMCs or a T cell subset sorted from them (not recorded which). These receptors originate from a man between 18 and 35 years old who had mild COVID-19 (a few samples of this study predate the infection). Cell type and time point are not known. Both conserved end residues are part of each CDR3. The D gene is left open where the match is weak. Clone size is given for some rows only: seen once, a few or many times, or a class if the clone is expanded.

d_gene	v_gene	abundance	j_gene	CDR3aa	CDR3nt
-	TRBV29-1	-	TRBJ2-7	CSVAEQTYEQYF	TGCAGCGTTGCGGAACAGACCTACGAGCAGTACTTC
TRBD1	TRBV5-1	-	TRBJ2-2	CASRAGGHTGELFF	TGCGCCAGCAGGGCAGGGGGCCACACCGGGGAGCTGTTTTTT
-	TRBV10-3	-	TRBJ2-2	CAISAGTAVNTGELFF	TGTGCCATCAGTGCCGGGACCGCCGTAAACACCGGGGAGCTGTTTTTT
-	TRBV9	-	TRBJ1-1	CARLNEAFF	TGTGCCAGATTGAATGAAGCTTTCTTT
-	TRBV7-8	few	TRBJ1-1	CASSSGKQKTNTEAFF	TGTGCCAGCAGCTCGGGCAAACAGAAAACCAACACTGAAGCTTTCTTT
-	TRBV6-1	few	TRBJ1-6	CASSEAAQGSSPLHF	TGTGCCAGCAGTGAAGCTGCCCAGGGGAGTTCACCCCTCCACTTT
-	TRBV25-1	few	TRBJ2-1	CASSERPYNEQFF	TGTGCCAGCAGTGAGCGGCCATACAATGAGCAGTTCTTC
-	TRBV19	-	TRBJ1-5	CASTPRNSNQPQHF	TGTGCCAGTACCCCTAGGAACAGCAATCAGCCCCAGCATTTT
TRBD1	TRBV11-2	many	TRBJ1-1	CASSFRGTEAFF	TGTGCCAGCAGCTTCAGGGGGACTGAAGCTTTCTTT
-	TRBV18	few	TRBJ1-4	CASSPYGRATNEKLFF	TGTGCCAGCTCACCCTACGGACGGGCAACTAATGAAAAACTGTTTTTT
TRBD2	TRBV6-2/TRBV6-3	few	TRBJ2-1	CASSTPPGTSGWSYNEQFF	TGTGCCAGCTCTACCCCCCCGGGGACTAGCGGGTGGTCCTACAATGAGCAGTTCTTC
-	TRBV20-1	-	TRBJ2-5	CSAAGGRETQYF	TGCAGTGCCGCTGGCGGTAGGGAGACCCAGTACTTC
-	TRBV20-1	-	TRBJ1-5	CSARDRAGVHF	TGCAGTGCTAGAGATAGGGCAGGGGTGCATTTT
-	TRBV11-2	-	TRBJ1-2	CASSLMEDGYTF	TGTGCCAGCAGCTTAATGGAGGATGGCTACACCTTC
-	TRBV5-1	-	TRBJ2-1	CASSFDGGPGEQFF	TGCGCCAGCAGCTTCGACGGGGGGCCAGGTGAGCAGTTCTTC
TRBD2	TRBV10-2	-	TRBJ2-2	CASIRARTSGYTGELFF	TGCGCCAGCATCCGCGCTCGGACTAGCGGATACACCGGGGAGCTGTTTTTT
-	TRBV6-5	-	TRBJ2-7	CASSYGGEQYF	TGTGCCAGCAGTTACGGGGGCGAGCAGTACTTC
-	TRBV5-8	-	TRBJ1-1	CASREVLRQVNTEAFF	TGTGCCAGCAGAGAAGTCCTGAGACAGGTCAACACTGAAGCTTTCTTT
-	TRBV11-2	-	TRBJ1-1	CASRNIRGDHPEAFF	TGTGCCAGCAGAAACATCAGGGGTGATCACCCCGAAGCTTTCTTT
-	TRBV6-1	-	TRBJ1-1	CASSEAWGYPEAFF	TGTGCCAGCAGTGAAGCGTGGGGGTACCCTGAAGCTTTCTTT
-	TRBV7-2	-	TRBJ2-5	CASSLPGAQETQYF	TGTGCCAGCAGCTTACCCGGGGCCCAAGAGACCCAGTACTTC
-	TRBV7-9	once	TRBJ1-1	CASSALKSQNTEAFF	TGTGCCAGCAGCGCACTAAAGAGTCAGAACACTGAAGCTTTCTTT
-	TRBV11-2	few	TRBJ1-6	CASSLGPSGGSPLHF	TGTGCCAGCAGCTTAGGACCGTCGGGCGGCTCACCCCTCCACTTT
-	TRBV4-2	-	TRBJ2-7	CASSSSGGPYEQYF	TGTGCCAGCAGCTCCTCTGGAGGGCCCTACGAGCAGTACTTC
TRBD1	TRBV5-1	many	TRBJ1-5	CASSVGTGYNQPQHF	TGCGCCAGCAGCGTCGGGACAGGCTACAATCAGCCCCAGCATTTT
-	TRBV3-1	-	TRBJ1-5	CATKRDRLGNQPQHF	TGTGCCACGAAAAGGGACCGCCTCGGCAATCAGCCCCAGCATTTT
TRBD1	TRBV4-2	-	TRBJ1-1	CASSRNRGNGAEAFF	TGTGCCAGCAGCCGTAACAGGGGGAATGGCGCTGAAGCTTTCTTT
TRBD1	TRBV28	few	TRBJ1-6	CASRGTGRSPLHF	TGTGCCAGCAGGGGGACAGGGAGGTCACCCCTCCACTTT
TRBD1	TRBV18	-	TRBJ2-7	CASSPWDRTYEQYF	TGTGCCAGCTCACCGTGGGACAGGACCTACGAGCAGTACTTC
-	TRBV20-1	many	TRBJ1-1	CSARDPWRGDTEAFF	TGCAGTGCTAGAGATCCCTGGAGAGGGGACACTGAAGCTTTCTTT
-	TRBV19	-	TRBJ2-7	CASSITGLYYEQYF	TGTGCCAGTAGTATCACAGGGCTCTATTACGAGCAGTACTTC
-	TRBV9	once	TRBJ2-5	CASGLEGETQYF	TGTGCCAGCGGACTTGAGGGGGAGACCCAGTACTTC
-	TRBV10-3	-	TRBJ2-7	CAISGQESYEQYF	TGTGCCATCAGTGGGCAGGAGTCCTACGAGCAGTACTTC
TRBD1	TRBV7-2	few	TRBJ1-6	CASSPGGFYNSPLHF	TGTGCCAGCAGCCCAGGGGGCTTCTATAATTCACCCCTCCACTTT
-	TRBV2	many	TRBJ2-5	CASQADQETQYF	TGTGCCAGTCAAGCAGACCAAGAGACCCAGTACTTC
-	TRBV30	-	TRBJ1-4	CAWSSSTNEKLFF	TGTGCCTGGAGTTCTTCAACTAATGAAAAACTGTTTTTT
-	TRBV24-1	-	TRBJ2-1	CATSDSGTPGDNEQFF	TGTGCCACCAGTGACTCCGGGACCCCGGGCGACAATGAGCAGTTCTTC
-	TRBV7-3	few	TRBJ2-5	CASSLGIQETQYF	TGTGCCAGCAGCTTGGGTATTCAAGAGACCCAGTACTTC
TRBD1	TRBV7-3	-	TRBJ1-6	CASSRTGDSPLHF	TGTGCCAGCAGCCGGACAGGGGATTCACCCCTCCACTTT
TRBD1	TRBV20-1	-	TRBJ1-5	CSASGDRAGQPQHF	TGCAGTGCTAGTGGGGACAGGGCTGGGCAGCCCCAGCATTTT
-	TRBV6-5	few	TRBJ1-2	CASGRIGGIYGYTF	TGTGCCAGCGGAAGAATCGGGGGGATCTATGGCTACACCTTC
-	TRBV18	-	TRBJ1-2	CASSEGGYLNYGYTF	TGTGCCAGCTCCGAGGGGGGCTACCTAAACTATGGCTACACCTTC
-	TRBV12-3/TRBV12-4	few	TRBJ1-2	CASSRQPSYGYTF	TGTGCCAGCAGCCGACAGCCTAGCTATGGCTACACCTTC
-	TRBV29-1	few	TRBJ1-2	CSAARGAGYGYTF	TGCAGCGCAGCTAGGGGGGCCGGCTATGGCTACACCTTC
-	TRBV7-3	few	TRBJ2-5	CASSQDGNKETQYF	TGTGCCAGCAGCCAAGACGGAAACAAAGAGACCCAGTACTTC
-	TRBV29-1	few	TRBJ2-2	CSVVGGHLSGELFF	TGCAGCGTCGTTGGAGGACACCTTTCCGGGGAGCTGTTTTTT